This T cell receptor (beta chain) was captured in a study of T cells in Graves' hyperthyroidism and ophthalmopathy (dated by TCRdb to between 2018 and 2021). Concerning the study at large: Peripheral blood samples were taken at initial diagnosis, before any treatment was given. TCR V-J signatures able to tell the groups apart were searched for in a discovery cohort of approximately 95 patients, of whom under 45 had Graves' ophthalmopathy and under 65 had stable Graves' hyperthyroidism. Whether ophthalmopathy could be predicted prospectively was tested in an independent validation cohort made up of 18 to 20 hyperthyroidism patients plus 17 patients who later progressed to ophthalmopathy. The approximately 98 discovery patients were randomly divided into training and test sets at a 7:3 ratio. The study also compared thyroid tissue and blood T-cell repertoires from several Graves' hyperthyroidism patients. After blood sampling, hyperthyroidism patients were treated with methimazole at a starting dose of 30 mg daily, and ophthalmopathy patients were treated with high-dose intravenous methylprednisolone. The paper reports TCR Vbeta CDR3 sequencing of roughly 140 peripheral blood samples: around 45 ophthalmopathy, fewer than 85 hyperthyroidism and around 17 progressor patients.

On this clonotype: Its binding antigen is unknown. Per-base qualities were not stored, and no clone one base away is much larger.

The study at large found these results: Most expanded thyroid clonotypes (frequency above 0.001) were also detected in blood, a finding suggesting that blood repertoires may reflect thyroid immune responses. Sample size was not statistically predetermined, and blinding of investigators to group allocation was not performed. A model built on a 13 V-J signature distinguished ophthalmopathy from stable hyperthyroidism, reaching around 87% sensitivity and 81.08% specificity in cross-validation and 80%/75% in testing. In validation, the model predicted progression to ophthalmopathy a median of about 6.5 months before onset, with approximately 71% sensitivity and nearly 75% specificity.

The TCR beta CDR3 regions were amplified from RNA transcripts. The first round of RT-PCR for the TCR CDR3 was performed with the HTBI primer set and the Qiagen OneStep RT-PCR kit. Libraries were constructed in a second round of multiplex PCR, after which size selection and purification were carried out. The libraries were sequenced on an Illumina HiSeq2000 using paired-end 100 bp reads. For the original study's pipeline: SOAPnuke was used to process the raw data, removing reads that contained adapters or uncalled bases, had a mean Phred below 15, or lacked an exact match to the constant primer or identifier. COPE v1.2.5 was used to merge high-quality paired reads, and clonotypes were defined as unique nucleotide sequences. MiTCR v1.1 was used to align the clonotypes against IMGT TRBV, TRBD and TRBJ reference segments. The analysis was restricted to V-J combinations with a frequency above 0.0001, which together covered 98% to 99.2% of the repertoires. The TCS score was defined as the ratio of F50 (clonal expansion) to E x V (chaos), calculated using BLOSUM62-based TCRdist between CDR3 peptides within each V-J. Welch's t-statistics and random forest reduced roughly 540 V-J features to 10 to 15, which were used in a naive Bayes classifier (R e1071). The public reads were reanalyzed by TCRdb: fastp trimming at Q25, MiXCR alignment, in-frame beta chains only. Identical CDR3 proteins give one entry, which carries the most common genes and DNA. TCRdb's processing, not the study's, gives the V and J calls here. The sample contains hundreds of thousands of distinct CDR3 sequences, roughly 25% of them found a single time. Around 79% of the sample is held by the ten biggest clonotypes.

The CDR3, cysteine through phenylalanine, is 16 amino acids long. Only the CDR3 region is kept as DNA, spanning 48 bases read in frame from base 1. For this chain, trimming is 8 bases at the V end and 2 bases at the J end, and the number of junction bases without a gene match is 13. A patient counted as having stable Graves' hyperthyroidism if no progression to ophthalmopathy occurred over 18 months of follow-up. Hyperthyroidism patients were aged 18 to 65 years and newly diagnosed, with disease duration of less than 2 months. Exclusion was applied to patients with uncontrolled infections, other autoimmune diseases, pregnancy or lactation. Clinical symptoms, serum thyroxine and TRAb, thyroid ultrasound, and orbital computed tomography formed the basis for the diagnoses. Ficoll-Paque density gradient centrifugation was used to isolate PBMCs from about 10 ml of fresh peripheral blood. Total RNA was extracted using Trizol reagent, and RNA quality was assessed on an Agilent 2100 Bioanalyzer.

The clonotype was recovered from a man aged 50 to 60 with Graves' hyperthyroidism. Sequenced input: blood. Recombination connected TRBV12-3 or TRBV12-4 to TRBJ2-3; TRBD1 lines up with 7 middle nucleotides. The DNA sequence is as follows: TGTGCCAGCGGCCCCGATCCGGGACAGAACACAGATACGCAGTATTTT. Translated, this is CASGPDPGQNTDTQYF.